This T cell receptor (beta chain) was observed in a study of blood T cell repertoires in COVID-19. Study-wide background: Samples came from the United States, Italy and Spain, spanning acute and convalescent COVID-19.

The method was immunoSEQ multiplex PCR; TCRdb's version includes in-frame clones alone and lacks a portion of them. Among under 250,000 clones, around 86% were seen once, and the ten largest hold approximately 1.5%. Germline CDR1 and CDR2: SGHRS and YFSETQ. This CDR3 has 14 residues. Trimming cost V 0 bases and J 6 bases; bases outside gene matches: 3. The source material was peripheral blood. The sequence was obtained from a woman aged 60 to 75 who had recovered from COVID-19. V is TRBV5-1 and J is TRBJ2-3; 8 bases map to TRBD2. The CDR3 DNA reads as TGCGCCAGCAGCTTGGCGGGGGGGCACGATACGCAGTATTTT. Amino acids: CASSLAGGHDTQYF.